This record looks at one T cell receptor (beta chain) sequence and its context. Profiled with immunoSEQ multiplex PCR; TCRdb holds only in-frame clones, not every one. In the table there are millions of clones, around 95% of which are singletons. CD45RA+ naive and CD45RA-negative memory subsets were separated from CD4+ cells. This entry is derived from a study of shared clonotypes between healthy human individuals. Germline loops: CDR1 MNHEY, CDR2 SVGAGI. The CDR3 totals 13 residues. V lost 6 bases to trimming and J lost 1 base, with 9 bases between them. The clonotype was recovered from a young man in good health. The chain joins TRBV6-5 to TRBJ1-2; D possibly corresponds to TRBD1 (6 bases). Sequenced material: naive CD4+ T cells sorted from blood. Subset: CD45RA+ positively selected. CDR3 protein: CASRRDNNYGYTF. In DNA form, the CDR3 reads TGTGCCAGCAGGAGGGACAATAACTATGGCTACACCTTC.